This TCR beta chain comes out of a study of cytomegalovirus exposure and HLA in healthy donors. Findings and limits, study-wide: Common viral pathogens seemed, in a later analysis, to connect with several of the most significant clusters. An observed cluster of highly shared sequence variants was recorded as a likely sequencing artifact.

PCR used 60 Vbeta primers and 13 Jbeta primers. The repertoire was sequenced with immunoSEQ multiplex PCR; TCRdb's copy has only in-frame clones and lacks some. The listing records around 150,000 clones. At sampling all donors were nominally healthy, likely with unrecorded immune exposures. A remark on this clone: Its antigen is still unknown.

Deletions cut 7 bases from V and 8 bases from J, with 14 bases between. The germline gives CDR1 MNHNY, CDR2 SVGAGI (reference sequence). The CDR3 is 12 amino acids. This chain uses TRBV6-6 with TRBJ1-1; perhaps TRBD1 as D (6 bases). The TCR was taken from a man between 40 and 49 years old in good health and CMV-seronegative. Sequences were obtained from PBMCs. The CDR3 loop is CASTRQASEAFF. The DNA for the CDR3 is TGTGCCAGCACCCGACAGGCCTCCGAAGCTTTCTTT.